This TCR beta chain was sequenced during a study of blood T cell repertoires in COVID-19. Whole-study context: The origin of the acute and convalescent COVID-19 samples was the United States, Italy and Spain. Sources were T cells, B-cell-depleted T cells, or PBMCs; the material itself was cDNA or gDNA.

In the authors' workflow: Amplifying reference gene primers gave estimates of nucleated cell counts. Data came from immunoSEQ multiplex PCR; TCRdb stores just in-frame clones and leaves some out. V, J and clone size were drawn from that table, and D and trimming were deduced from the DNA. Of around 60,000 clones listed, approximately 77% are singletons. V dropped 5 bases and J dropped 7; count of bases not matched to a gene: 6. From germline, CDR1 is KGHDR and CDR2 SFDVKD. This CDR3 spans 15 amino acids. Material: peripheral blood. This receptor was taken from a human donor in a cohort sampled during active COVID-19. The rearrangement links TRBV24-1 to TRBJ2-1; 11 bases match TRBD1. The chain's CDR3 is CATSAGTGGGNEQFF. CDR3 DNA: TGTGCCACCAGTGCCGGGACAGGGGGTGGTAATGAGCAGTTCTTC.